A selection of T cell receptor beta chains follows, all from one sample in a study of lymphopenia after photon versus proton radiotherapy. Some clones are missing from TCRdb's copy, which holds only in-frame ones; the method was immunoSEQ multiplex PCR. The sample yields 20,000 or so clones, about 83% seen once. This specimen consisted of peripheral blood, obtained from a patient treated with photon-based radiotherapy. All receptors come from a woman in her forties or fifties with pancreatic cancer. Each CDR3 is given with its conserved first and last residue.

v_gene	j_gene	CDR3aa
TRBV15	TRBJ1-5	CATAVRQNSNQPQHF
TRBV5-6	TRBJ1-2	CASSPWDDYGYTF
TRBV9	TRBJ1-1	CASSGNTEAFF
TRBV6-5	TRBJ1-2	CASSYRSTGNYGYTF
TRBV7-2	TRBJ1-1	CASSSRGGGLNTEAFF
TRBV19	TRBJ2-7	CASQDAQYSYEQYF
TRBV29-1	TRBJ2-7	CSVEGQDSYEQYF
TRBV14	TRBJ2-2	CASSQVMGTGELFF
TRBV6-1	TRBJ1-2	CASSEVLYGYTF
TRBV7-2	TRBJ2-1	CASSRTGNGEQFF
TRBV6-7	TRBJ2-3	CASSYHSRTPQGGTDTQYF
TRBV9	TRBJ2-1	CASSLDRATYNGQFF
TRBV30	TRBJ2-3	CAFRGGGATDTQYF
TRBV28	TRBJ2-7	CASSFLLTSGRAKPYF
TRBV7-8	TRBJ1-5	CASSLGGHSNQPQHF
TRBV6-5	TRBJ1-1	CASRSGTANTEAFF
TRBV2	TRBJ2-3	CASRVTASTDTQYF
TRBV11-3	TRBJ2-2	CASSLGRNTGELFF
TRBV4-3	TRBJ2-1	CASSQDALSMEFF
TRBV7-2	TRBJ2-2	CASRQTHTGELFF
TRBV5-1	TRBJ2-3	CASSSLGGGRSGDTQYF
TRBV7-9	TRBJ1-3	CASSALWTGSGNTIYF
TRBV4-1	TRBJ1-1	CASSQDRSLNTEAFF
TRBV19	TRBJ1-5	CASEGQGSNQPQHF
TRBV5-8	TRBJ2-1	CASSLRTSPSNEQFF
TRBV4-3	TRBJ2-1	CASSQGARGIDEQFF
TRBV10-2	TRBJ2-1	CASSEGGGSYNEQFF
TRBV20-1	TRBJ2-1	CSARQYNEQFF
TRBV29-1	TRBJ2-1	CSVLGQGSYNEQFF
TRBV28	TRBJ2-2	CASSKGLSNTGELFF
TRBV5-6	TRBJ2-1	CASSTTSGGYNEQFF
TRBV7-9	TRBJ2-7	CASSFDRSSYEQYF
TRBV4-1	TRBJ1-4	CASSWDRGGNEKLFF
TRBV10-3	TRBJ2-1	CAISDVRETDNEQFF
TRBV14	TRBJ2-1	CASSHVTQANNEQFF